A single TCR beta chain is shown here with its context. Measured with immunoSEQ multiplex PCR; TCRdb has only the in-frame clones, and not every one. Counted here are 250,000 to 300,000 clones, more than 70% occurring once; the ten biggest clones make up roughly 3%. CDR1 is SGHVS, CDR2 FNYEAQ, per germline. This CDR3 contains 16 residues. Trimming left V 5 bases short and J 1 base short, with 18 bases between. The data were taken from a study of blood T cell repertoires in COVID-19. The specimen was peripheral blood. This sequence was found in a woman younger than 30 with acute or convalescent COVID-19. The chain carries TRBV7-6 and TRBJ2-7; D not certain. CDR3 coding DNA: TGTGCCAGCAGCCCCAATCGGGTCCTGAGATCCTACGAGCAGTACTTC. Its translation is CASSPNRVLRSYEQYF.